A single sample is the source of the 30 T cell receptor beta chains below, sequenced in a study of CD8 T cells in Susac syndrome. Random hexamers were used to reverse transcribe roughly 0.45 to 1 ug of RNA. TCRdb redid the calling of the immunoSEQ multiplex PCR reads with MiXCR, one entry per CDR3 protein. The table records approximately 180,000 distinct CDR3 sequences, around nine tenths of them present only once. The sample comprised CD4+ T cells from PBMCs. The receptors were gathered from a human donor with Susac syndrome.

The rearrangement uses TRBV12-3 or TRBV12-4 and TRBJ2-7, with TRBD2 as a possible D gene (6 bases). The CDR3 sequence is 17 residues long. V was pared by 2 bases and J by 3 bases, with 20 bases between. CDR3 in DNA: TGTGCCAGCAGTTTACCTCAGATAGGACTAACCCGCTACGAGCAGTACTTC. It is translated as CASSLPQIGLTRYEQYF.

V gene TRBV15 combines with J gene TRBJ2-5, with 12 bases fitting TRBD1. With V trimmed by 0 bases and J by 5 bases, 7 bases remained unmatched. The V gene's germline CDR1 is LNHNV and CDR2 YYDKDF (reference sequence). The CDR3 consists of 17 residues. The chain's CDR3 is CATSRDLGQGAGETQYF. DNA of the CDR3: TGTGCCACCAGCAGAGATTTGGGACAGGGGGCTGGGGAGACCCAGTACTTC.

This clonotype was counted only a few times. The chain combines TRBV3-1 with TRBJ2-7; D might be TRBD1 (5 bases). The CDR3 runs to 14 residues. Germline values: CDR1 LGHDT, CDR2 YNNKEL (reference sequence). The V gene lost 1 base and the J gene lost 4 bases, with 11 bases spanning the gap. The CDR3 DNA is TGTGCCAGCAGCCAAGGTCGTTCAGGGTACGAGCAGTACTTC. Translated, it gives CASSQGRSGYEQYF.

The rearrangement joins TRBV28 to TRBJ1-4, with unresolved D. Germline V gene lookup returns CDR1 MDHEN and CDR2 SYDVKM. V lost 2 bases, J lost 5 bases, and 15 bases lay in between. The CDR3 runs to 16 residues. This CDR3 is CASSLPLTGGNEKLFF. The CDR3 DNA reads TGTGCCAGCAGTTTACCTTTGACTGGAGGGAATGAAAAACTGTTTTTT.

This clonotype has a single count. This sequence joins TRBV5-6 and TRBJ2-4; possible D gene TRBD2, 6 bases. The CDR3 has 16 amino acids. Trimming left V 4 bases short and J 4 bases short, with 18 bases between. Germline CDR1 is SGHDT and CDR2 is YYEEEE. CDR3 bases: TGTGCCAGCAGCGCCACCGGGACCGGGGGTAAAAACATTCAGTACTTC. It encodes CASSATGTGGKNIQYF.

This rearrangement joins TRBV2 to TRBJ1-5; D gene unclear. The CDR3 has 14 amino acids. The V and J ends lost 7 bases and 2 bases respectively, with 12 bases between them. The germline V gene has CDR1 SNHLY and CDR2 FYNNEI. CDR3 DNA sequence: TGTGCCAGCAATATCGGGGTAGGCAATCAGCCCCAGCATTTT. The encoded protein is CASNIGVGNQPQHF.

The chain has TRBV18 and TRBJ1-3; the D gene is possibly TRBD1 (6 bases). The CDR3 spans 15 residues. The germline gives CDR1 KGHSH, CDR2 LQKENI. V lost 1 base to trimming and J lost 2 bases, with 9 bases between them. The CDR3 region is CASSPRGGPGNTIYF. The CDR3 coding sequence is TGTGCCAGCTCACCACGCGGGGGGCCTGGAAACACCATATATTTT.

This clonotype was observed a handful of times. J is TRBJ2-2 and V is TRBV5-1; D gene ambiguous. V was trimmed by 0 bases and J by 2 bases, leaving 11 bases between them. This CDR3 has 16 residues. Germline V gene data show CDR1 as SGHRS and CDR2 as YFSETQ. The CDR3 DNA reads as TGCGCCAGCAGCTTGGCTCCTGACACAAACACCGGGGAGCTGTTTTTT. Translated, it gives CASSLAPDTNTGELFF.

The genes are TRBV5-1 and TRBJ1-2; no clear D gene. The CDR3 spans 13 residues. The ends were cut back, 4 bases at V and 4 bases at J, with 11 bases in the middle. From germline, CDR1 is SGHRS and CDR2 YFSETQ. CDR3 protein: CASSTQDFYGYTF. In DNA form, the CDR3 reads TGCGCCAGCAGCACCCAGGATTTCTATGGCTACACCTTC. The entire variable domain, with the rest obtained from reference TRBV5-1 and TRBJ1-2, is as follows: KAGVTQTPRYLIKTRGQQVTLSCSPISGHRSVSWYQQTPGQGLQFLFEYFSETQRNKGNFPGRFSGRQFSNSRSEMNVSTLELGDSALYLCASSTQDFYGYTFGSGTRLTVV.

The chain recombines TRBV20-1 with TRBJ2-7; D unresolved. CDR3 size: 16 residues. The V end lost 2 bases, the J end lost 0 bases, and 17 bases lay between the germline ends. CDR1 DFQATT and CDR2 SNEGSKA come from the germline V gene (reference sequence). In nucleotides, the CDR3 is TGCAGTGCTAGATCCAAGGCACAGTCCCTCTCCTACGAGCAGTACTTC. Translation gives CSARSKAQSLSYEQYF.

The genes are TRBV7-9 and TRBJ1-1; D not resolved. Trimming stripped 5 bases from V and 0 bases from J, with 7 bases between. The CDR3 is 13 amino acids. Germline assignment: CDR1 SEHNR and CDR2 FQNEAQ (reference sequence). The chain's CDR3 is CASSPSVNTEAFF. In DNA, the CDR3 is TGTGCCAGCAGCCCATCGGTGAACACTGAAGCTTTCTTT.

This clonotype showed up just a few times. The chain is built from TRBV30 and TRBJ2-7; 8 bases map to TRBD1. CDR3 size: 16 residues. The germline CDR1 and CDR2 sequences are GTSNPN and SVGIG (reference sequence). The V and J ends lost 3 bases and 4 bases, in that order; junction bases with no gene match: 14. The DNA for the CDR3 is TGTGCCTGGAGCCCCTCGCTGGGCAGGGGGCTGTACGAGCAGTACTTC. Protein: CAWSPSLGRGLYEQYF.

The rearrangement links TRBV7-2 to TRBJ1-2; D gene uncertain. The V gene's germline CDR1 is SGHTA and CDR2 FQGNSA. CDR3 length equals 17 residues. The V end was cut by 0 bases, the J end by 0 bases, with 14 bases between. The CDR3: CASSLAYVTSANYGYTF. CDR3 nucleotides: TGTGCCAGCAGCTTAGCATACGTAACCTCAGCTAACTATGGCTACACCTTC.

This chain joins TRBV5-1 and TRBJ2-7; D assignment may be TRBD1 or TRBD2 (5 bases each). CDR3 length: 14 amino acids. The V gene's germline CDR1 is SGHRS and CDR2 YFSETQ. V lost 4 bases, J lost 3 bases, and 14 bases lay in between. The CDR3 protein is CASSLPGTLYEQYF. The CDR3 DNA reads TGCGCCAGCAGCCTCCCCGGGACCCTCTACGAGCAGTACTTC.

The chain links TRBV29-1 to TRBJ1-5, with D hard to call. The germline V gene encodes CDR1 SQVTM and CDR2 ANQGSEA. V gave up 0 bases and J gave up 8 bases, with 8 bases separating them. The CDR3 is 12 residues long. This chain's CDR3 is CSVEDGGEPQHF. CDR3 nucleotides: TGCAGCGTTGAAGATGGCGGGGAGCCCCAGCATTTT. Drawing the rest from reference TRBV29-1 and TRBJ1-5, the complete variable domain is SAVISQKPSRDICQRGTSLTIQCQVDSQVTMMFWYRQQPGQSLTLIATANQGSEATYESGFVIDKFPISRPNLTFSTLTVSNMSPEDSSIYLCSVEDGGEPQHFGDGTRLSIL.

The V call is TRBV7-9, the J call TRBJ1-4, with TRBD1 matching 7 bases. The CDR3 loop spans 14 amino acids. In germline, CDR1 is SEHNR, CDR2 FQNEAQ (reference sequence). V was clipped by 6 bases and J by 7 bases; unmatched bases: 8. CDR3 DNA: TGTGCCAGCAGTCCCAGGGGGGACGGTGAAAAACTGTTTTTT. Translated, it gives CASSPRGDGEKLFF.

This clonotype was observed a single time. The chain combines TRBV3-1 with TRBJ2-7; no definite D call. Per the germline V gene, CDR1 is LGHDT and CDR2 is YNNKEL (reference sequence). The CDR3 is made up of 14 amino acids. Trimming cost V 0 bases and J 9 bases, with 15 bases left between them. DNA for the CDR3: TGTGCCAGCAGCCAAGAGGGCCTTATACGAGGGCAGTACTTC. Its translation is CASSQEGLIRGQYF.

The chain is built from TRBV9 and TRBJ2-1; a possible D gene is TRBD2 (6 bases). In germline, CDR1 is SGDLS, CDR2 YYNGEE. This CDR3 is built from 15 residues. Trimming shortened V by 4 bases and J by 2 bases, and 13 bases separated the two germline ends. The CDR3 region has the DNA TGTGCCAGCAGCCAAAGCGGGTCTCCCTACAATGAGCAGTTCTTC. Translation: CASSQSGSPYNEQFF.

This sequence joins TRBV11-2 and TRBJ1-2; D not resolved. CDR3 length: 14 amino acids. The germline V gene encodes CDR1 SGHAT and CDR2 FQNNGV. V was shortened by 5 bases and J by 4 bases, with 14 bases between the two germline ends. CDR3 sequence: CASSPSRWSYGYTF. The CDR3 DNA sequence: TGTGCCAGCAGCCCGTCCCGGTGGAGCTATGGCTACACCTTC.

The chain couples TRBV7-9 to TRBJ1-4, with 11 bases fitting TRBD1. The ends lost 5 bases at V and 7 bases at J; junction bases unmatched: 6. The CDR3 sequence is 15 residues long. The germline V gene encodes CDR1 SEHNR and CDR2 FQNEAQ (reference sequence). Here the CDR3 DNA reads TGTGCCAGCAGCCCCTACGGACAGGGGGCTGAAAAACTGTTTTTT. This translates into CASSPYGQGAEKLFF. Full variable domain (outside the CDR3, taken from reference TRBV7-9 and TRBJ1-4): DTGVSQNPRHKITKRGQNVTFRCDPISEHNRLYWYRQTLGQGPEFLTYFQNEAQLEKSRLLSDRFSAERPKGSFSTLEIQRTEQGDSAMYLCASSPYGQGAEKLFFGSGTQLSVL.

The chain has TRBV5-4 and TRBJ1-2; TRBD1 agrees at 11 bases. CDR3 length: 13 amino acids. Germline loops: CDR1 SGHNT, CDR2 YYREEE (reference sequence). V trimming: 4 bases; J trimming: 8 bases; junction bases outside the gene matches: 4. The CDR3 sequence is CASSTDRGQGYTF. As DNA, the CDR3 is TGTGCCAGCAGCACGGACAGGGGGCAGGGCTACACCTTC. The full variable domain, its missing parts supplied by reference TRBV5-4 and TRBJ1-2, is ETGVTQSPTHLIKTRGQQVTLRCSSQSGHNTVSWYQQALGQGPQFIFQYYREEENGRGNFPPRFSGLQFPNYSSELNVNALELDDSALYLCASSTDRGQGYTFGSGTRLTVV.

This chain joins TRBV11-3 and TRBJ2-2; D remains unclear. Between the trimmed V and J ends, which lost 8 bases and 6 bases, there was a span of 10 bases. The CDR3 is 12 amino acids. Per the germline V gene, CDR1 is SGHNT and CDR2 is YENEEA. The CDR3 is CASRATAGELFF. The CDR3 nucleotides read TGTGCCAGCCGCGCGACTGCCGGGGAGCTGTTTTTT.

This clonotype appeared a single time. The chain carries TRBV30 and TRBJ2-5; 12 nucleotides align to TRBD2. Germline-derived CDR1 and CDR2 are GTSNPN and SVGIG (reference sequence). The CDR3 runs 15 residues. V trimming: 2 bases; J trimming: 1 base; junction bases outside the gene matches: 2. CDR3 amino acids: CAWSRGLAGQETQYF. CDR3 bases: TGTGCCTGGAGTAGGGGACTAGCGGGCCAAGAGACCCAGTACTTC.

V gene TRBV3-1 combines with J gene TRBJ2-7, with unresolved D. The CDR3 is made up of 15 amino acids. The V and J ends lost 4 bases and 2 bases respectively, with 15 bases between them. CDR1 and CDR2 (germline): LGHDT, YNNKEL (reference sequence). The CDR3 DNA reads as TGTGCCAGCAGCCTCCAGGTAGGCCATACCTACGAGCAGTACTTC. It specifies CASSLQVGHTYEQYF.

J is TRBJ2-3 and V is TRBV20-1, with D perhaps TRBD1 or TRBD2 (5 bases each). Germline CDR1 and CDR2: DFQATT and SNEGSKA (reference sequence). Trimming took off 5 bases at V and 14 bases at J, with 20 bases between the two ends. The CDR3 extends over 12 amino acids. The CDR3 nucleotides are TGCAGTGCTCAACCTCGGGGCCGCCCGGGGTATTTT. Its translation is CSAQPRGRPGYF.

The chain's CDR3 is CASSEVLRTGAGGELFF. CDR3 coding DNA: TGTGCCAGCAGTGAAGTTTTGCGGACAGGGGCGGGCGGGGAGCTGTTTTTT. J is TRBJ2-2 and V is TRBV6-1; the match to TRBD1 covers 9 bases. Germline V lookup: CDR1 MNHNS, CDR2 SASEGT. The length of the CDR3 is 17 residues. V gave up 1 base and J gave up 7 bases; unmatched junction bases: 10.

The CDR3 nucleotides are TGTGCCAGCAGCCTACTAGGTCGGGAGACCCAGTACTTC. Translating gives CASSLLGRETQYF. The chain combines TRBV6-1 with TRBJ2-5, with D perhaps TRBD2 (5 bases). V lost 6 bases, J lost 5 bases, and 13 bases lay in between. CDR3 length: 13 residues. Per the germline V gene, CDR1 is MNHNS and CDR2 is SASEGT.

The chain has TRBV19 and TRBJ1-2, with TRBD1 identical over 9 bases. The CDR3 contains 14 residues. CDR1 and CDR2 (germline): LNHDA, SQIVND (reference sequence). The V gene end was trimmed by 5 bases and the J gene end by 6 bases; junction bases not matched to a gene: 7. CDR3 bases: TGTGCCAGTAGTCTCCGGGACAGGGTGCATGGCTACACCTTC. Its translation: CASSLRDRVHGYTF.

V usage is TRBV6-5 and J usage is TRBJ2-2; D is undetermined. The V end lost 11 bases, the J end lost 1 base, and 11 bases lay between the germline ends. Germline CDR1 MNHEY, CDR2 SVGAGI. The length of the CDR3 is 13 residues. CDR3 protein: CAGLAVNTGELFF. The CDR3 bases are TGTGCCGGCCTTGCGGTGAACACCGGGGAGCTGTTTTTT.

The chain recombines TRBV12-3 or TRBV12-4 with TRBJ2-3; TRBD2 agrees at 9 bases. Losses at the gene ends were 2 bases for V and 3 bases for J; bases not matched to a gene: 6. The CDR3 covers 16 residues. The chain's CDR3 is CASSLRGGRGTDTQYF. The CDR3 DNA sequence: TGTGCCAGCAGTTTACGGGGCGGGAGGGGAACAGATACGCAGTATTTT.